Presented here are 12 T cell receptor beta chains from one specimen sequenced in a study of cytomegalovirus exposure and HLA in healthy donors. The primer mix had 60 Vbeta and 13 Jbeta primers. The repertoire was sequenced with immunoSEQ multiplex PCR; TCRdb's copy has only in-frame clones and lacks some. The table shows some 150,000 clones, with 60% to 80% occurring only once. Sequencing was performed on PBMCs. The receptors were gathered from a male donor in good health and CMV-seronegative.

This sequence joins TRBV27 and TRBJ1-1; 9 bases map to TRBD1. From germline, CDR1 is MNHEY and CDR2 SMNVEV (reference sequence). The CDR3 consists of 21 residues. The V gene end was trimmed by 7 bases and the J gene end by 5 bases; junction bases not matched to a gene: 29. This chain's CDR3 is CASTTYLDPQNHRGRDTEAFF. CDR3 coding DNA: TGTGCCAGCACCACATATCTCGACCCCCAAAATCACAGGGGGCGGGATACTGAAGCTTTCTTT.

The V call is TRBV6-5, the J call TRBJ2-7; 7 bases match TRBD2. CDR1 is MNHEY and CDR2 is SVGAGI in the germline V gene. There are 13 residues in the CDR3. V dropped 11 bases and J dropped 3; count of bases not matched to a gene: 10. The CDR3 sequence is CALAVRAHYEQYF. Here the CDR3 DNA reads TGTGCCCTAGCGGTGAGGGCACACTACGAGCAGTACTTC.

The rearrangement uses TRBV7-2 and TRBJ1-1, with D perhaps matching TRBD1 (6 bases). This CDR3 is built from 14 residues. The germline gives CDR1 SGHTA, CDR2 FQGNSA. V gave up 4 bases and J gave up 1 base, with 10 bases separating them. In nucleotides, the CDR3 is TGTGCCAGCAGCTCGTTAGGGGGGAACACTGAAGCTTTCTTT. The encoded protein is CASSSLGGNTEAFF. Based on the CDR3 plus reference TRBV7-2 and TRBJ1-1, the full variable domain is GAGVSQSPSNKVTEKGKDVELRCDPISGHTALYWYRQSLGQGLEFLIYFQGNSAPDKSGLPSDRFSAERTGGSVSTLTIQRTQQEDSAVYLCASSSLGGNTEAFFGQGTRLTVV.

The CDR3 sequence: CATSLRQVNTEAFF. In nucleotides, the CDR3 is TGTGCCACCAGCCTACGACAGGTGAACACTGAAGCTTTCTTT. V is TRBV15 and J is TRBJ1-1; weak D call: TRBD1 (6 bases). Germline V gene data show CDR1 as LNHNV and CDR2 as YYDKDF (reference sequence). The length of the CDR3 is 14 residues. Trimming stripped 5 bases from V and 0 bases from J, with 10 bases between.

The V gene is TRBV14, the J gene TRBJ2-3; a weak D match, TRBD2 (6 bases). From germline, CDR1 is SGHDN and CDR2 FVKESK. V lost 0 bases, J lost 4 bases, and 11 bases lay in between. The CDR3 extends over 15 amino acids. CDR3 in amino acids: CASSQDRGMADTQYF. DNA for the CDR3: TGTGCCAGCAGCCAAGACCGGGGGATGGCAGATACGCAGTATTTT.

The gene calls are TRBV18 and TRBJ2-3; perhaps TRBD2 as D (5 bases). Germline CDR1 and CDR2: KGHSH and LQKENI. The CDR3 is 13 amino acids. Trimming pared 6 bases from V and 4 bases from J, leaving 11 bases between. The CDR3 coding sequence is TGTGCCAGCTCGACGGACTTGTCAGATACGCAGTATTTT. It encodes CASSTDLSDTQYF.

V gene TRBV7-2 combines with J gene TRBJ2-7; 7 nucleotides agree with TRBD2. With V trimmed by 1 base and J by 5 bases, 8 bases remained unmatched. Germline V gene lookup returns CDR1 SGHTA and CDR2 FQGNSA. The length of the CDR3 is 15 residues. CDR3 sequence: CASSLVRGLIHEQYF. The CDR3 DNA reads as TGTGCCAGCAGCTTAGTCCGGGGACTAATTCACGAGCAGTACTTC.

This chain links TRBV5-8 with TRBJ2-5, with D perhaps TRBD1 (5 bases). The J call may be wrong; the DNA end is better matched by TRBJ2-7. This CDR3 contains 15 residues. Germline V gene lookup returns CDR1 SGHTS and CDR2 YDEGEE. The CDR3 DNA sequence: TGTGCCAGCAGCCCATGGGGCCGCATCTCCTACGAGCAGTACTTC. The encoded protein is CASSPWGRISYEQYF.

The chain recombines TRBV5-1 with TRBJ2-4, with 8 bases lining up with TRBD2. The CDR3 spans 15 residues. Germline CDR1 reads SGHRS; CDR2 reads YFSETQ. The J segment lost 3 bases and the V segment lost 1 base, leaving 3 bases of the junction unmatched. The CDR3 DNA reads as TGCGCCAGCAGCTTGCCAGCGGGAGACAAAAACATTCAGTACTTC. The encoded protein is CASSLPAGDKNIQYF.

CDR3: CASSQDTGVGNEQFF. For the CDR3, the DNA is TGCGCCAGCAGCCAAGATACAGGGGTCGGGAATGAGCAGTTCTTC. The gene calls are TRBV4-3 and TRBJ2-1; 7 positions agree with TRBD1. This CDR3 has 15 amino acids. CDR1 and CDR2 from the germline V gene are LGHNA and YSLEER. V gave up 0 bases and J gave up 7 bases; unmatched junction bases: 6.

The rearrangement links TRBV5-6 to TRBJ1-3, with no clear D. V shed 2 bases and J shed 4 bases, with 22 bases lying between them. Per the germline V gene, CDR1 is SGHDT and CDR2 is YYEEEE. The CDR3 has 18 residues. CDR3 sequence reads: CASSLNAIGIRAGNTIYF. The CDR3 DNA reads as TGTGCCAGCAGCTTAAACGCGATCGGGATCCGGGCGGGAAACACCATATATTTT.

In this sample, this clone turned up once. The CDR3 DNA follows: TGTGCCGGCAAGGGGGCGGGTGGGCCTGAAGCTTTCTTT. This codes for CAGKGAGGPEAFF. The chain links TRBV30 to TRBJ1-1, with 7 bases identical to TRBD1. Trimming cost V 8 bases and J 6 bases; bases outside gene matches: 12. Germline V gene sequence: CDR1 GTSNPN, CDR2 SVGIG (reference sequence). The CDR3 totals 13 residues.